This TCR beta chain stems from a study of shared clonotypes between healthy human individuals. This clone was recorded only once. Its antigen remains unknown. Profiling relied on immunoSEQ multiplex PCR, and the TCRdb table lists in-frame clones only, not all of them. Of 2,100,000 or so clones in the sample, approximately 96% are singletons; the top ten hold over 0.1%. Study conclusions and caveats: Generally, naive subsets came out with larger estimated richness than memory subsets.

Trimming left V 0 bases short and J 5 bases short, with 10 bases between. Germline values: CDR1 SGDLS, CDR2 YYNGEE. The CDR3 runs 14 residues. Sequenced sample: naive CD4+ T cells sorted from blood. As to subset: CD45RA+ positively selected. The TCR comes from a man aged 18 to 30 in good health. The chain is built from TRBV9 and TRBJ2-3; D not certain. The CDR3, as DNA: TGTGCCAGCAGCGTAGGGTTGGGTATAGATACGCAGTATTTT. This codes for CASSVGLGIDTQYF. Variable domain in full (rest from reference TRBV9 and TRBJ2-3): DSGVTQTPKHLITATGQRVTLRCSPRSGDLSVYWYQQSLDQGLQFLIQYYNGEERAKGNILERFSAQQFPDLHSELNLSSLELGDSALYFCASSVGLGIDTQYFGPGTRLTVL.